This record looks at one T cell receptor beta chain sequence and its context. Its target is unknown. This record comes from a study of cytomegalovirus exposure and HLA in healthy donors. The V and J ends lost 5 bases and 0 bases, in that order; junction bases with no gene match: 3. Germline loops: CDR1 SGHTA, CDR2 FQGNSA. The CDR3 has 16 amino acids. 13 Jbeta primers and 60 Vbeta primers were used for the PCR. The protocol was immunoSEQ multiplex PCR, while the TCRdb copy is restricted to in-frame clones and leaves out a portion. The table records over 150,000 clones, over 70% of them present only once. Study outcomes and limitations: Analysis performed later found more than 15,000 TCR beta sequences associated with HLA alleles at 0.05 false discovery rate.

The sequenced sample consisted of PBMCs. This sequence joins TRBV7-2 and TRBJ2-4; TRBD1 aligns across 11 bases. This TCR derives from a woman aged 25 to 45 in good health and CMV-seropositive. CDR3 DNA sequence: TGTGCCAGCAGCCCAGGGACAGGGGGAGCCAAAAACATTCAGTACTTC. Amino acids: CASSPGTGGAKNIQYF.